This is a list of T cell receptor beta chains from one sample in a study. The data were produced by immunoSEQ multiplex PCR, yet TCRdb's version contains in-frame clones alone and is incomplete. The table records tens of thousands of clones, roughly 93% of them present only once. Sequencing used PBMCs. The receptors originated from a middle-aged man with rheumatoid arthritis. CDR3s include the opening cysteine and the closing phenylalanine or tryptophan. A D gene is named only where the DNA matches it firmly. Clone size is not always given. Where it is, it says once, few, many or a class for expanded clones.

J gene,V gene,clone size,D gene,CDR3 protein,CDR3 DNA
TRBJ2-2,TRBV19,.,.,CASMGVGELFF,TGTGCCAGTATGGGCGTCGGGGAGCTGTTTTTT
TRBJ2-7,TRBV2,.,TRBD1,CASSGQGQSSYEQYF,TGTGCCAGCAGTGGGCAGGGACAGAGCTCCTACGAGCAGTACTTC
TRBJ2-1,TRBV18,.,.,CASSPFAGDGNNEQFF,TGTGCCAGCTCACCATTCGCCGGGGATGGAAACAATGAGCAGTTCTTC
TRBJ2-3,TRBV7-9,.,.,CASSSQKRGLDTQYF,TGTGCCAGCAGCTCTCAGAAACGGGGTCTGGATACGCAGTATTTT
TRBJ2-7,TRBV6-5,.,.,CASSYSMGPYEQYF,TGTGCCAGCAGTTACTCGATGGGCCCCTACGAGCAGTACTTC
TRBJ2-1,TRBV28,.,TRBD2,CASSSRTSGKNEQFF,TGTGCCAGCAGTTCCCGGACTAGCGGGAAAAATGAGCAGTTCTTC
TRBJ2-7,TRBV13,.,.,CASSPTRTDNEQYF,TGTGCCAGCAGCCCTACTCGGACAGATAACGAGCAGTACTTC
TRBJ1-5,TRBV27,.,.,CASSLGSRLPNQPQHF,TGTGCCAGCAGTTTGGGGTCCCGGCTGCCCAATCAGCCCCAGCATTTT
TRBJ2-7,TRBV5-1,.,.,CASSLARNRVKYEQYF,TGCGCCAGCAGCTTGGCCAGAAACAGGGTAAAGTACGAGCAGTACTTC
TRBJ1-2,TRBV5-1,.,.,CASSSSDLNYGYTF,TGCGCCAGCAGCTCCTCGGACCTTAACTATGGCTACACCTTC
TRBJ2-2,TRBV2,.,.,CARTIYGELFF,TGTGCCAGAACTATATACGGGGAGCTGTTTTTT
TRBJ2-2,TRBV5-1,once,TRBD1,CASSTRDRPNTGELFF,TGCGCCAGCAGCACTCGGGACAGACCAAACACCGGGGAGCTGTTTTTT